These 24 T cell receptor beta chains came from one sample sequenced in a study of shared clonotypes between healthy human individuals. The protocol was immunoSEQ multiplex PCR, while the TCRdb copy is restricted to in-frame clones and leaves out a portion. This table holds about 2.4 million clones, about 92% found once. Input material: naive CD4+ T cells sorted from blood. This sample's subset: CD45RA+ positively selected. These receptors were collected from a man aged 18 to 30 in good health.

V is TRBV6-1 and J is TRBJ2-3, with D possibly TRBD2 on 5 matching bases. There are 12 residues in the CDR3. V dropped 6 bases and J dropped 2 bases, with 6 bases sitting between them. CDR1 MNHNS and CDR2 SASEGT come from the germline V gene. The CDR3 loop reads CASRTITDTQYF. The CDR3 nucleotides read TGTGCCAGCAGGACTATCACAGATACGCAGTATTTT.

As concerns this clone: This sample also contains other DNA sequences that code for the same CDR3. The rearrangement links TRBV30 to TRBJ2-3, with 7 nucleotides matching TRBD2. Germline lookup yields CDR1 GTSNPN and CDR2 SVGIG (reference sequence). V shed 4 bases, J shed 1 base, and the junction held 2 bases outside the gene matches. This CDR3 is 13 amino acids long. The CDR3, as DNA: TGTGCCTGGACTAGCGGACGCACAGATACGCAGTATTTT. This encodes CAWTSGRTDTQYF.

The CDR3 nucleotides are TGTGCCAGCCAAACAGGGCCGGGTAACACCGGGGAGCTGTTTTTT. Translating gives CASQTGPGNTGELFF. This chain links TRBV2 with TRBJ2-2; TRBD1 is a possible D gene (6 bases). V lost 8 bases and J lost 2, with 15 bases in between. Per germline, CDR1 SNHLY and CDR2 FYNNEI. The CDR3 is 15 amino acids.

The chain employs TRBV5-3 and TRBJ1-2; D gene ambiguous. TRBV5-3 counts as an open reading frame of uncertain function. With 0 bases removed from V and 4 bases from J, the gap between germline ends came to 13 bases. CDR3 size: 15 residues. CDR3 sequence: CARSLVVSHSYGYTF. DNA for the CDR3: TGTGCCAGAAGCTTGGTTGTTTCGCATTCCTATGGCTACACCTTC.

The V gene is TRBV5-4, the J gene TRBJ2-7; D is unresolved. Germline CDR1 reads SGHNT; CDR2 reads YYREEE (reference sequence). The CDR3 spans 15 residues. The V and J ends lost 0 bases and 6 bases respectively, with 16 bases between them. Written as DNA, the CDR3 is TGTGCCAGCAGCTTGGTATCCGACGACTCAGGCGAGCAGTACTTC. This encodes CASSLVSDDSGEQYF.

The CDR3 here is CASSEALLAAQETQYF. The CDR3 region has the DNA TGTGCCAGCAGTGAAGCGCTTCTAGCGGCCCAAGAGACCCAGTACTTC. The gene calls are TRBV2 and TRBJ2-5; 7 bases agree with TRBD2. This CDR3 is built from 16 residues. The V and J ends lost 0 bases and 1 base, in that order; junction bases with no gene match: 5. Germline CDR1 reads SNHLY; CDR2 reads FYNNEI.

This chain uses TRBV5-1 with TRBJ2-1, with a possible D match to TRBD2 (6 bases). Germline V lookup: CDR1 SGHRS, CDR2 YFSETQ. V shed 1 base and J shed 7 bases, with 9 bases lying between them. The CDR3 loop spans 13 amino acids. CDR3 nucleotide sequence: TGCGCCAGCAGCTTGCGCGGGGCTAATGAGCAGTTCTTC. This translates into CASSLRGANEQFF.

V is TRBV9 and J is TRBJ2-7; 8 nucleotides align to TRBD1. The CDR3 loop spans 15 amino acids. V lost 4 bases and J lost 0; bases outside the gene matches: 6. From germline, CDR1 is SGDLS and CDR2 YYNGEE. Written as DNA, the CDR3 is TGTGCCAGCAGCCCGCGGACAGGGCTCTCCTACGAGCAGTACTTC. This gives the protein CASSPRTGLSYEQYF.

The rearrangement links TRBV5-1 to TRBJ2-1; D ambiguous. CDR3 length: 13 amino acids. The V end was cut by 2 bases, the J end by 5 bases, with 8 bases between. Looked up from germline, CDR1 is SGHRS and CDR2 is YFSETQ. The CDR3 DNA sequence: TGCGCCAGCAGCTTTCTTAGCAACAATGAGCAGTTCTTC. As protein: CASSFLSNNEQFF.

This clone was observed a handful of times. Other DNA variants within this sample encode the same CDR3. The V gene is TRBV28, the J gene TRBJ1-5; D gene ambiguous. Germline V lookup: CDR1 MDHEN, CDR2 SYDVKM. The V gene lost 3 bases and the J gene lost 1 base, with 7 bases spanning the gap. The CDR3 is 14 residues long. The CDR3 here is CASSLVVSNQPQHF. CDR3 DNA: TGTGCCAGCAGTTTGGTGGTAAGCAATCAGCCCCAGCATTTT.

The chain links TRBV29-1 to TRBJ1-2, with D hard to call. Germline V lookup: CDR1 SQVTM, CDR2 ANQGSEA. The germline V and J ends were trimmed by 3 bases and 6 bases, with 8 bases remaining between them. The CDR3 is made up of 11 amino acids. The CDR3 reads CSVDAGHGYTF. The CDR3 DNA reads TGCAGCGTTGATGCGGGTCATGGCTACACCTTC.

The gene calls are TRBV23-1 and TRBJ2-5; TRBD2 matches 7 bases. TRBV23-1 is an ORF for which the function is uncertain. The CDR3 is made up of 18 amino acids. Unmatched junction bases numbered 12, after V lost 0 bases and J lost 2 bases. The chain's CDR3 is CASSQSVGGSYSQETQYF. The CDR3, as DNA: TGCGCCAGCAGTCAATCGGTGGGGGGGAGCTATTCTCAAGAGACCCAGTACTTC.

This clone was recorded once. V is TRBV11-2 and J is TRBJ1-2; a weak D match, TRBD1 (5 bases). The V gene lost 5 bases and the J gene lost 2 bases, with 12 bases spanning the gap. The CDR3 runs 14 residues. Germline CDR1 and CDR2: SGHAT and FQNNGV. This CDR3 reads CASSPTAGNYGYTF. The CDR3 DNA is TGTGCCAGCAGCCCGACAGCAGGGAACTATGGCTACACCTTC.

The V and J genes are TRBV9 and TRBJ1-6; D gene ambiguous. V shed 0 bases and J shed 8 bases, with 9 bases lying between them. This CDR3 comprises 14 residues. Germline CDR1 is SGDLS and CDR2 is YYNGEE. Here the CDR3 DNA reads TGTGCCAGCAGCGTAGCCGGGGATGATTCACCCCTCCACTTT. Amino acid sequence: CASSVAGDDSPLHF.

The genes are TRBV9 and TRBJ1-2; no clear D. CDR1 and CDR2 from the germline V gene are SGDLS and YYNGEE. V lost 4 bases, J lost 1 base, and 17 bases lay in between. The CDR3 has 16 amino acids. The CDR3 DNA reads as TGTGCCAGCAGCCTACCGGGAGGCAGAGATAACTATGGCTACACCTTC. Translating gives CASSLPGGRDNYGYTF.

CDR3 loop: CASSFGTGSSGNTIYF. CDR3 in DNA: TGTGCCAGCAGCTTCGGGACAGGGAGCTCTGGAAACACCATATATTTT. The chain links TRBV5-8 to TRBJ1-3; 9 bases fit TRBD1. This CDR3 is built from 16 residues. Germline V lookup: CDR1 SGHTS, CDR2 YDEGEE. V lost 2 bases and J lost 0; bases outside the gene matches: 3.

Comment on this clone: Other nucleotide sequences in the sample specify the same CDR3. The gene calls are TRBV11-2 and TRBJ2-5; D is perhaps TRBD1 (5 bases). V shed 6 bases and J shed 5 bases, with 10 bases lying between them. In germline, CDR1 is SGHAT, CDR2 FQNNGV. The CDR3 length is 12 residues. This CDR3 reads CASRTSGETQYF. CDR3 DNA: TGTGCCAGCAGAACATCAGGGGAGACCCAGTACTTC.

The rearrangement uses TRBV4-1 and TRBJ2-6, with 9 bases aligning to TRBD1. CDR1 MGHRA and CDR2 YSYEKL come from the germline V gene. V lost 3 bases and J lost 1; bases outside the gene matches: 7. The CDR3 has 18 amino acids. CDR3 DNA sequence: TGCGCCAGCAGCCACCTCGGACAGGGGAAATCTGGGGCCAACGTCCTGACTTTC. This sequence encodes CASSHLGQGKSGANVLTF.

This clone was observed a few times. V usage is TRBV28 and J usage is TRBJ2-5, with 9 bases fitting TRBD2. Germline CDR1 reads MDHEN; CDR2 reads SYDVKM. The J segment lost 5 bases and the V segment lost 2 bases, leaving 6 bases of the junction unmatched. This CDR3 is 15 amino acids long. The CDR3 DNA follows: TGTGCCAGCAGTTTAGGCGGGGGGGCCTGGGAGACCCAGTACTTC. Translation gives CASSLGGGAWETQYF.

In its sample, this clone was seen once. In the same sample, other DNA sequences code for this CDR3. The chain joins TRBV7-9 to TRBJ2-5, with D unclear. The germline CDR1 and CDR2 sequences are SEHNR and FQNEAQ (reference sequence). The V gene lost 1 base and the J gene lost 4 bases, with 7 bases spanning the gap. This CDR3 comprises 13 residues. Written as DNA, the CDR3 is TGTGCCAGCAGCTTAGGCCTAGGAGAGACCCAGTACTTC. Its protein is CASSLGLGETQYF. The variable domain in full, with the rest retrieved from reference TRBV7-9 and TRBJ2-5, is DTGVSQNPRHKITKRGQNVTFRCDPISEHNRLYWYRQTLGQGPEFLTYFQNEAQLEKSRLLSDRFSAERPKGSFSTLEIQRTEQGDSAMYLCASSLGLGETQYFGPGTRLLVL.

The chain carries TRBV7-2 and TRBJ2-1; TRBD2 might be the D (6 bases). Per the germline V gene, CDR1 is SGHTA and CDR2 is FQGNSA. This CDR3 is 14 amino acids long. Trimming left V 11 bases short and J 8 bases short, with 22 bases between. Written as DNA, the CDR3 is TGTGCCGGGGGGTCGGGGCCACACGGCGATGAGCAGTTCTTC. This codes for CAGGSGPHGDEQFF.

Here the CDR3 DNA reads TGTGCCAGCAGAAGAAGACAGGGATCAGATACGCAGTATTTT. This encodes CASRRRQGSDTQYF. V is TRBV6-5 and J is TRBJ2-3; 7 positions agree with TRBD1. Germline V gene data show CDR1 as MNHEY and CDR2 as SVGAGI. The CDR3 length is 14 residues. The V gene end was trimmed by 6 bases and the J gene end by 4 bases; junction bases not matched to a gene: 7.

V usage is TRBV18 and J usage is TRBJ1-2; 7 bases align to TRBD1. This CDR3 has 14 residues. With V trimmed by 5 bases and J by 1 base, 4 bases remained unmatched. CDR1 and CDR2 (germline): KGHSH, LQKENI. CDR3 protein: CASSRDSLNYGYTF. The CDR3, as DNA: TGTGCCAGCTCAAGGGACAGCCTTAACTATGGCTACACCTTC.

The rearrangement uses TRBV5-1 and TRBJ2-3; D not certain. V was shortened by 5 bases and J by 0 bases, with 10 bases between the two germline ends. CDR3 length equals 14 residues. Per germline, CDR1 SGHRS and CDR2 YFSETQ. CDR3 residues: CASRFGPSTDTQYF. DNA of the CDR3: TGCGCCAGCAGGTTTGGGCCGAGCACAGATACGCAGTATTTT.